These T cell receptor beta chains were read from a single sample in a study of T-cell memory formation after mild COVID-19. TCRdb redid the calling of the 5' RACE reads with MiXCR, one entry per CDR3 protein. The data show approximately 350,000 distinct CDR3 sequences, over 10% seen once. Sequenced input: PBMCs or a T cell subset sorted from them (not recorded which). Every receptor here comes from a man aged 18 to 35 who had mild COVID-19 (a few samples of this study predate the infection). Cell type and time point are not known. CDR3s include the opening cysteine and the closing phenylalanine or tryptophan. D genes are given only for firm matches. For some rows the clone size is stated as once, few or many, or as a class when expanded; others skip it.

d_call: .
j_call: TRBJ2-3
clone_size: .
v_call: TRBV2
cdr3_nt: TGTGCCGGACGAACGAGCACAGATACGCAGTATTTT
cdr3_aa: CAGRTSTDTQYF

d_call: .
j_call: TRBJ1-6
clone_size: .
v_call: TRBV12-3/TRBV12-4
cdr3_nt: TGTGCCAGCAGTTTAGGGTCCAACGGGTATAATTCACCCCTCCACTTT
cdr3_aa: CASSLGSNGYNSPLHF

d_call: .
j_call: TRBJ1-6
clone_size: many
v_call: TRBV5-1
cdr3_nt: TGCGCCAGCAGGCAGGGGAATAATTCACCCCTCCACTTT
cdr3_aa: CASRQGNNSPLHF

d_call: .
j_call: TRBJ2-3
clone_size: few
v_call: TRBV5-1
cdr3_nt: TGCGCCAGCAGCTACGGGACTCTGGGAGATACGCAGTATTTT
cdr3_aa: CASSYGTLGDTQYF

d_call: .
j_call: TRBJ1-1
clone_size: few
v_call: TRBV25-1
cdr3_nt: TGTGCCAGCAGTGACGGTGGATTTGGGAGGGCTTTCTTT
cdr3_aa: CASSDGGFGRAFF

d_call: .
j_call: TRBJ2-3
clone_size: .
v_call: TRBV10-3
cdr3_nt: TGTGCCATCAGTGATTGGGGCGGTGGCACAGATACGCAGTATTTT
cdr3_aa: CAISDWGGGTDTQYF

d_call: .
j_call: TRBJ1-6
clone_size: .
v_call: TRBV7-8
cdr3_nt: TGTGCCAGCAGCTCCCAAAATTACCGGGCAACGGGGCCCCTCCACTTT
cdr3_aa: CASSSQNYRATGPLHF

d_call: .
j_call: TRBJ1-2
clone_size: .
v_call: TRBV6-1
cdr3_nt: TGTGCCAGCAGTGAACCCGGGTTGGCAGGGAGTATGGGCTACACCTTC
cdr3_aa: CASSEPGLAGSMGYTF

d_call: .
j_call: TRBJ1-6
clone_size: once
v_call: TRBV20-1
cdr3_nt: TGCAGTGCTGGAGGGGTCCCGCCCCTCCACTTT
cdr3_aa: CSAGGVPPLHF

d_call: TRBD2
j_call: TRBJ2-1
clone_size: .
v_call: TRBV6-5
cdr3_nt: TGTGCCAGCGCCGCGCTAGCGGGGGGGAATGAGCAGTTCTTC
cdr3_aa: CASAALAGGNEQFF

d_call: .
j_call: TRBJ1-5
clone_size: few
v_call: TRBV18
cdr3_nt: TGTGCCAGCTCACCCCTGGCAGGGGGCAATCAGCCCCAGCATTTT
cdr3_aa: CASSPLAGGNQPQHF

d_call: .
j_call: TRBJ1-5
clone_size: .
v_call: TRBV30
cdr3_nt: TGTGCCTGGAGTGTACGGACAGCGCAGCCCCAGCATTTT
cdr3_aa: CAWSVRTAQPQHF

d_call: .
j_call: TRBJ2-3
clone_size: few
v_call: TRBV3-1
cdr3_nt: TGTGCCAGCGCCGGGGAGAACACAGATACGCAGTATTTT
cdr3_aa: CASAGENTDTQYF

d_call: .
j_call: TRBJ2-5
clone_size: few
v_call: TRBV5-1
cdr3_nt: TGCGCCAGCAGTTCAGCAGGGGCCTTTCAAGAGACCCAGTACTTC
cdr3_aa: CASSSAGAFQETQYF

d_call: .
j_call: TRBJ2-3
clone_size: few
v_call: TRBV5-1
cdr3_nt: TGCGCCAGCAGCTTCCGACAGGTCTATGGTGGCACAGATACGCAGTATTTT
cdr3_aa: CASSFRQVYGGTDTQYF

d_call: .
j_call: TRBJ2-7
clone_size: .
v_call: TRBV5-1
cdr3_nt: TGCGCCAGCGATGACCGGGACCGGGGCTCCTACGAGCAGTACTTC
cdr3_aa: CASDDRDRGSYEQYF

d_call: .
j_call: TRBJ2-1
clone_size: .
v_call: TRBV12-3/TRBV12-4
cdr3_nt: TGTGCCAGCAGTTTAGGAGGGACACGGTACAATGAGCAGTTCTTC
cdr3_aa: CASSLGGTRYNEQFF

d_call: .
j_call: TRBJ1-1
clone_size: few
v_call: TRBV19
cdr3_nt: TGTGCCAGTAGAGATAGGGGGACTGAAGCTTTCTTT
cdr3_aa: CASRDRGTEAFF

d_call: .
j_call: TRBJ1-1
clone_size: few
v_call: TRBV6-2/TRBV6-3
cdr3_nt: TGTGCCAGCAGAGACCACCACATGATGAACACTGAAGCTTTCTTT
cdr3_aa: CASRDHHMMNTEAFF

d_call: .
j_call: TRBJ1-5
clone_size: many
v_call: TRBV7-9
cdr3_nt: TGTGCCAGCAGTTGGGAAGCGAATCAGCCCCAGCATTTT
cdr3_aa: CASSWEANQPQHF

d_call: .
j_call: TRBJ2-3
clone_size: .
v_call: TRBV27
cdr3_nt: TGTGCCAGCAGCCCTTTTTTAGGGGGAGGGGCAGATACGCAGTATTTT
cdr3_aa: CASSPFLGGGADTQYF

d_call: .
j_call: TRBJ1-4
clone_size: few
v_call: TRBV15
cdr3_nt: TGTGCCACCAGCAGAGCTCGAAGGGAAAAACTGTTTTTT
cdr3_aa: CATSRARREKLFF

d_call: .
j_call: TRBJ2-5
clone_size: few
v_call: TRBV10-3
cdr3_nt: TGTGCCATCCAACCCCACATACAAGAGACCCAGTACTTC
cdr3_aa: CAIQPHIQETQYF

d_call: .
j_call: TRBJ2-7
clone_size: .
v_call: TRBV12-3/TRBV12-4
cdr3_nt: TGTGCCAGCAGGGGGGACCTCTCCTACGAGCAGTACTTC
cdr3_aa: CASRGDLSYEQYF